The 19 T cell receptor beta chains given below trace back to one sample, sequenced in a study of control samples from healthy donors and cancer patients. This table comes from immunoSEQ multiplex PCR, and its TCRdb copy is limited to in-frame clones, with some not included. The table lists fewer than 90,000 clones, roughly 90% of them singletons. Input material: PBMCs. The receptors were gathered from a woman aged 55-69 years with head and neck cancer.

This clone was seen only once. The V and J genes are TRBV7-6 and TRBJ2-2; D is uncertain. CDR3 length equals 17 residues. In germline, CDR1 is SGHVS, CDR2 FNYEAQ. The V and J ends lost 5 bases and 1 base respectively, with 17 bases between them. The CDR3 loop reads CASSLPGRVLNTGELFF. Written as DNA, the CDR3 is TGTGCCAGCAGCCTCCCAGGCCGAGTATTGAACACCGGGGAGCTGTTTTTT.

This rearrangement joins TRBV7-2 to TRBJ2-1; TRBD2 matches at 9 bases. The CDR3 covers 16 residues. In germline, CDR1 is SGHTA, CDR2 FQGNSA. V was pared by 3 bases and J by 4 bases, with 7 bases of the junction left unmatched. CDR3 protein: CASSFSLAGHYNEQFF. CDR3 DNA: TGTGCCAGCAGCTTTTCCCTAGCGGGACATTACAATGAGCAGTTCTTC.

The gene calls are TRBV10-3 and TRBJ1-1; D is perhaps TRBD1 (6 bases). Germline assignment: CDR1 ENHRY and CDR2 SYGVKD. V gave up 6 bases and J gave up 0 bases, with 11 bases separating them. This CDR3 is 14 amino acids long. CDR3 coding DNA: TGTGCCATCAGCCCACAGGGCCTGAACACTGAAGCTTTCTTT. This sequence encodes CAISPQGLNTEAFF.

V is TRBV15 and J is TRBJ1-5, with D possibly being TRBD1 (5 bases). CDR3 length: 17 residues. Trimming stripped 0 bases from V and 2 bases from J, with 14 bases between. Germline V gene lookup returns CDR1 LNHNV and CDR2 YYDKDF (reference sequence). CDR3 DNA: TGTGCCACCAGCAGAGATCTTGGGGGGACGGGCAATCAGCCCCAGCATTTT. This codes for CATSRDLGGTGNQPQHF. The full variable domain, in which reference TRBV15 and TRBJ1-5 provide the parts outside the CDR3, is DAMVIQNPRYQVTQFGKPVTLSCSQTLNHNVMYWYQQKSSQAPKLLFHYYDKDFNNEADTPDNFQSRRPNTSFCFLDIRSPGLGDTAMYLCATSRDLGGTGNQPQHFGDGTRLSIL.

V usage is TRBV3-1 (or the pseudogene TRBV3-2) and J usage is TRBJ2-1; 8 nucleotides align to TRBD2. J gave up 5 bases and V 0 bases, and 6 bases lay outside the gene matches. Germline V gene sequence: CDR1 LGHDT, CDR2 YNNKEL (reference sequence). The CDR3 spans 16 residues. CDR3 amino acids: CASSQDLTSDHNEQFF. The CDR3 DNA sequence: TGTGCCAGCAGCCAAGATCTGACTAGCGACCACAATGAGCAGTTCTTC.

The V gene is TRBV2, the J gene TRBJ1-6, with TRBD1 identical over 7 bases. The CDR3 totals 13 residues. V gave up 8 bases and J gave up 7 bases; unmatched junction bases: 5. Germline CDR1 is SNHLY and CDR2 is FYNNEI. The CDR3 DNA reads TGTGCCAGCCGAGACAGGGAAAATTCACCCCTCCACTTT. It translates to CASRDRENSPLHF.

The chain recombines TRBV5-1 with TRBJ2-2; a weak D match, TRBD2 (5 bases). Trimming took off 0 bases at V and 5 bases at J, with 17 bases between the two ends. This CDR3 is 17 amino acids long. The V gene's germline CDR1 is SGHRS and CDR2 YFSETQ. Here the CDR3 DNA reads TGCGCCAGCAGCTTGGCCTTATTATTGGGCGGGACCGGGGAGCTGTTTTTT. Translated: CASSLALLLGGTGELFF.

The genes are TRBV18 and TRBJ2-7; no clear D. The CDR3 is 14 residues long. Germline V CDR1 and CDR2: KGHSH, LQKENI. Trimming pared 3 bases from V and 4 bases from J, leaving 13 bases between. The CDR3 reads CASSPATEVYEQYF. Here the CDR3 DNA reads TGTGCCAGCTCACCCGCAACGGAAGTTTACGAGCAGTACTTC.

The chain is built from TRBV6-4 and TRBJ1-5, with 9 nucleotides matching TRBD1. This CDR3 has 14 amino acids. Germline CDR1 reads MRHNA; CDR2 reads SNTAGT. V lost 4 bases and J lost 7; bases outside the gene matches: 5. CDR3 nucleotides: TGTGCCAGCAGTGCCGGGACAGGGAACCAGCCCCAGCATTTT. Translating gives CASSAGTGNQPQHF.

The gene calls are TRBV5-4 and TRBJ2-6; D remains ambiguous. The CDR3 totals 19 residues. V lost 0 bases and J 0 bases, leaving 16 bases between the germline ends. Germline CDR1 SGHNT, CDR2 YYREEE (reference sequence). CDR3 DNA sequence: TGTGCCAGCAGCTTGGCGAACACGGACGTACCCTCTGGGGCCAACGTCCTGACTTTC. It encodes CASSLANTDVPSGANVLTF.

The rearrangement joins TRBV27 to TRBJ1-1, with D uncertain. Germline CDR1 and CDR2: MNHEY and SMNVEV (reference sequence). This CDR3 has 15 residues. V lost 6 bases and J 1 base, leaving 15 bases between the germline ends. The CDR3 bases are TGTGCCAGCAGCCTGATCAAAGTGGGGAACACTGAAGCTTTCTTT. Protein sequence: CASSLIKVGNTEAFF.

This clone was detected only once. J is TRBJ2-1 and V is TRBV2; possibly TRBD1 for D (5 bases). CDR1 and CDR2 (germline): SNHLY, FYNNEI. CDR3 length: 14 amino acids. V gave up 6 bases and J gave up 9 bases, with 18 bases separating them. The CDR3 DNA reads as TGTGCCAGCAGAGCCACCCGGACATTCGGTGAGCAGTTCTTC. Its translation: CASRATRTFGEQFF.

The genes are TRBV7-6 and TRBJ2-3, with TRBD2 matching 9 bases. The ends lost 1 base at V and 3 bases at J; junction bases unmatched: 2. Germline CDR1 reads SGHVS; CDR2 reads FNYEAQ. This CDR3 comprises 15 residues. The CDR3 bases are TGTGCCAGCAGCTTAGTAGCGGGAGTAACAGATACGCAGTATTTT. Its translation: CASSLVAGVTDTQYF.

Written as DNA, the CDR3 is TGTGCCAGCGGGACTAGCGGGAGTTACGAGCAGTACTTC. Amino acid sequence: CASGTSGSYEQYF. The chain uses TRBV28 and TRBJ2-7, with 14 bases that match TRBD2. The ends lost 8 bases at V and 4 bases at J; junction bases unmatched: 1. Germline V gives CDR1 MDHEN, CDR2 SYDVKM. This CDR3 has 13 residues. The whole variable domain, filled in from reference TRBV28 and TRBJ2-7, reads DVKVTQSSRYLVKRTGEKVFLECVQDMDHENMFWYRQDPGLGLRLIYFSYDVKMKEKGDIPEGYSVSREKKERFSLILESASTNQTSMYLCASGTSGSYEQYFGPGTRLTVT.

The J gene is TRBJ1-5, the V gene TRBV5-6; unclear D gene. This CDR3 has 17 residues. In germline, CDR1 is SGHDT, CDR2 YYEEEE. V lost 2 bases to trimming and J lost 4 bases, with 19 bases between them. CDR3 sequence reads: CASSFGRNRQSNQPQHF. CDR3 sequence (DNA): TGTGCCAGCAGCTTCGGAAGGAACCGCCAGTCTAATCAGCCCCAGCATTTT. Complete variable domain (other parts from reference TRBV5-6 and TRBJ1-5): DAGVTQSPTHLIKTRGQQVTLRCSPKSGHDTVSWYQQALGQGPQFIFQYYEEEERQRGNFPDRFSGHQFPNYSSELNVNALLLGDSALYLCASSFGRNRQSNQPQHFGDGTRLSIL.

The chain recombines TRBV28 with TRBJ2-5, with 11 positions matching TRBD2. V was clipped by 5 bases and J by 5 bases; unmatched bases: 10. Germline loops: CDR1 MDHEN, CDR2 SYDVKM. The CDR3 totals 16 residues. CDR3 amino acids: CASSHQLAGVGETQYF. Here the CDR3 DNA reads TGTGCCAGCAGTCACCAACTAGCGGGAGTGGGTGAGACCCAGTACTTC.

The rearrangement uses TRBV28 and TRBJ1-1, with 9 bases matching TRBD1. The junction had 12 bases not matched to a gene; V was cut back by 7 bases and J by 0 bases. Germline assignment: CDR1 MDHEN and CDR2 SYDVKM. The CDR3 runs 17 residues. The CDR3 nucleotides are TGTGCCAGCACCCGGGCCCCGGACAGGGGTCTGAACACTGAAGCTTTCTTT. The encoded protein is CASTRAPDRGLNTEAFF.

The V and J genes are TRBV2 and TRBJ1-5; perhaps TRBD1 as D (5 bases). From germline, CDR1 is SNHLY and CDR2 FYNNEI. Trimming took off 3 bases at V and 6 bases at J, with 12 bases between the two ends. The CDR3 spans 14 residues. The CDR3 DNA reads TGTGCCAGCAGTGAGGGGCAGGGAAGTCAGCCCCAGCATTTT. Translated: CASSEGQGSQPQHF.

The rearrangement joins TRBV3-1 (or the pseudogene TRBV3-2) to TRBJ2-3, with 7 bases identical to TRBD2. Losses at the gene ends were 2 bases for V and 2 bases for J; bases not matched to a gene: 7. The CDR3 sequence is 16 residues long. Germline V CDR1 and CDR2: LGHDT, YNNKEL (reference sequence). CDR3 residues: CASSQPLATYTDTQYF. CDR3 DNA: TGTGCCAGCAGCCAACCACTAGCGACATACACAGATACGCAGTATTTT.